The clone carrying this T cell receptor beta chain showed up just a few times. Its target is unknown. The sample is drawn from a study of shared clonotypes between healthy human individuals. Broader study findings: It was expected that sequencing depth would affect clonotype sharing among donors. Relative to clonotypes present in all four donors, those not shared had lower generation probabilities.

Sequenced by immunoSEQ multiplex PCR; TCRdb stores in-frame clones only, minus some. Of around 600,000 clones listed, 85% to 95% are singletons. CD8 cells classed as naive were CD45RO-negative and positively selected for CCR7, excluding terminally differentiated effector memory CD45RA+ cells. The clonotype originates from a young woman in good health. The source material was naive CD8+ T cells sorted from blood.

The CDR3 region is CAWSVLGDGNQPQHF. The CDR3 bases are TGTGCCTGGAGTGTACTCGGGGACGGCAATCAGCCCCAGCATTTT. This rearrangement joins TRBV30 to TRBJ1-5, with D perhaps matching TRBD1 (5 bases). This CDR3 contains 15 residues. The germline V gene encodes CDR1 GTSNPN and CDR2 SVGIG (reference sequence). With 0 bases removed from V and 2 bases from J, the gap between germline ends came to 11 bases.